This TCR beta chain is drawn from a study of cytomegalovirus exposure and HLA in healthy donors. The study's findings and limits: The dataset shows that most TCR sequences were rare, while some public TCRs occurred in many donors. Previously analyzed data showed that most TCR beta V segments were productive at a frequency of about 87% or about 30%.

As for the donors, each was a healthy bone marrow donor. The PCR ran on 60 Vbeta and 13 Jbeta primers. TCRdb's table, derived via immunoSEQ multiplex PCR, lists solely in-frame clones and lacks some. The data hold about 200,000 clones, with 55% to 75% observed a single time. In its sample, this clone was seen once. Its target is not known. The V gene's germline CDR1 is MDHEN and CDR2 SYDVKM. This CDR3 has 18 amino acids. J was trimmed by 5 bases and V by 6 bases; bases with no gene match: 21. The gene calls are TRBV28 and TRBJ2-5, with 7 bases fitting TRBD2. The receptor comes from a man in his forties in good health and CMV-seropositive. Input material: PBMCs. The CDR3 nucleotides are TGTGCCAGCAGCCGACTATGGGACTATCCGAGGTTGGGTGAGACCCAGTACTTC. This sequence encodes CASSRLWDYPRLGETQYF.